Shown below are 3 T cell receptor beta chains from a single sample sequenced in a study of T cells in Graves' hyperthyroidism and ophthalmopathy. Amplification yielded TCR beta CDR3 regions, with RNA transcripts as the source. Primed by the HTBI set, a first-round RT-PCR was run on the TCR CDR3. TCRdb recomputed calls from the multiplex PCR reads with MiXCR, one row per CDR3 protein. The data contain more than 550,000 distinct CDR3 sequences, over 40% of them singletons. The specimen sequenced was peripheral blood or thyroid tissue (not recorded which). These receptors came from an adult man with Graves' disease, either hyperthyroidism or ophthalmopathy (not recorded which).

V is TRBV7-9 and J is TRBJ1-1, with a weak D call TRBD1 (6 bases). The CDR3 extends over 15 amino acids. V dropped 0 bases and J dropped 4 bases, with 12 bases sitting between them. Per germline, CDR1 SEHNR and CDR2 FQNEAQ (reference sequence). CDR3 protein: CASSLAGGLITEAFF. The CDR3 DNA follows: TGTGCCAGCAGCTTAGCGGGGGGGCTCATCACTGAAGCTTTCTTT.

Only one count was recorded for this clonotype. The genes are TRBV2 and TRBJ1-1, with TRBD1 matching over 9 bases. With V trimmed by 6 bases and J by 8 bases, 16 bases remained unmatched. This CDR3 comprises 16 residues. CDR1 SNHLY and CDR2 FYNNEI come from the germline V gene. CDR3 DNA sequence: TGTGCCAGCAGCTTCGCCGGGACAGGGTACACTGAAGAAGCTTTCTTT. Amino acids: CASSFAGTGYTEEAFF. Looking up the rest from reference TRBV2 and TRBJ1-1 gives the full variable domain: EPEVTQTPSHQVTQMGQEVILRCVPISNHLYFYWYRQILGQKVEFLVSFYNNEISEKSEIFDDQFSVERPDGSNFTLKIRSTKLEDSAMYFCASSFAGTGYTEEAFFGQGTRLTVV.

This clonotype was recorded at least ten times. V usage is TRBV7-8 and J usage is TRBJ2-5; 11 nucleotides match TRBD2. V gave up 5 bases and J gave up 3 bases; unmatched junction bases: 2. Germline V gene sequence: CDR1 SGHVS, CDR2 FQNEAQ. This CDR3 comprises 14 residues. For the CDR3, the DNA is TGTGCCAGCAGCACGGGACTAGCGGAAGAGACCCAGTACTTC. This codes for CASSTGLAEETQYF.